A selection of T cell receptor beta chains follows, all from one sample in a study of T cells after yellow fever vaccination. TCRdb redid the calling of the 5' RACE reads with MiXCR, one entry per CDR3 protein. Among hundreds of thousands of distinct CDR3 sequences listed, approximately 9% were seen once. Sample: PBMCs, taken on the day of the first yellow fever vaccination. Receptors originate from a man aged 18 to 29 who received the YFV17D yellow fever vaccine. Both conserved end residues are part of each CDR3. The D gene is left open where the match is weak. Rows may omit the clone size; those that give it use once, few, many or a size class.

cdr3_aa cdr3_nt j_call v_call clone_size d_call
CAISAGTGGTGNTIYF TGTGCCATCAGTGCCGGGACAGGGGGAACTGGAAACACCATATATTTT TRBJ1-3 TRBV10-3 few TRBD1
CASSQERGGSTGELFF TGCGCCAGCAGCCAAGAACGGGGGGGGAGCACCGGGGAGCTGTTTTTT TRBJ2-2 TRBV4-3 few TRBD2
CASTPLWAGDAYNEQFF TGTGCCAGCACCCCCCTTTGGGCAGGGGACGCCTACAATGAGCAGTTCTTC TRBJ2-1 TRBV6-2/TRBV6-3 few -
CASSYERGPTGELFF TGTGCCAGCAGTTACGAGCGGGGCCCCACCGGGGAGCTGTTTTTT TRBJ2-2 TRBV6-2/TRBV6-3 - TRBD2
CASKTGFMNTEAFF TGCGCCAGCAAGACAGGGTTTATGAACACTGAAGCTTTCTTT TRBJ1-1 TRBV5-1 - TRBD1
CAWENSGGFYEQYF TGTGCCTGGGAGAATAGCGGGGGCTTTTACGAGCAGTACTTC TRBJ2-7 TRBV30 - TRBD2
CASSRQGPSAGEQFF TGTGCCAGCAGCCGACAGGGACCGAGTGCGGGTGAGCAGTTCTTC TRBJ2-1 TRBV12-3/TRBV12-4 - TRBD1
CASSPSSGAGQETQYF TGCGCCAGCAGCCCCTCATCGGGAGCTGGCCAAGAGACCCAGTACTTC TRBJ2-5 TRBV5-1 few -
CASSYERGQTKETQYF TGTGCCAGCAGTTACGAGCGGGGACAGACTAAAGAGACCCAGTACTTC TRBJ2-5 TRBV6-2/TRBV6-3 - -
CASTLSAGGHAGYTF TGTGCCAGTACTCTCTCGGCAGGGGGGCATGCCGGCTACACCTTC TRBJ1-2 TRBV19 - TRBD1
CASSLEAGGSTDTQYF TGCGCCAGCAGCTTGGAAGCAGGGGGCTCAACAGATACGCAGTATTTT TRBJ2-3 TRBV5-1 many TRBD1
CASSGDRGLGYTF TGTGCCAGCAGCGGGGACAGGGGGCTTGGCTACACCTTC TRBJ1-2 TRBV11-2 - TRBD1
CATSKGRTEYTF TGTGCCACCAGTAAAGGTAGAACAGAGTACACCTTC TRBJ1-2 TRBV24-1 - -
CASSQEWSRAEAFF TGTGCCAGCAGCCAAGAGTGGAGTAGGGCTGAAGCTTTCTTT TRBJ1-1 TRBV14 few -
CASSLASGILGANVLTF TGTGCCAGCAGTTTAGCTTCAGGGATATTGGGGGCCAACGTCCTGACTTTC TRBJ2-6 TRBV12-3/TRBV12-4 - -
CASSLTSRPANYGYTF TGTGCCAGCAGTCTTACCTCGAGGCCGGCTAACTATGGCTACACCTTC TRBJ1-2 TRBV6-5 - -
CASSQSRASQETQYF TGCGCCAGCAGCCAAAGTCGGGCTAGCCAAGAGACCCAGTACTTC TRBJ2-5 TRBV4-1 many -
CASTTTTGIRDQYF TGTGCCAGCACCACAACCACAGGGATTCGTGACCAGTACTTC TRBJ2-5 TRBV11-2 - -
CASSEPSRGETQYF TGTGCCAGCAGTGAACCCTCCAGGGGAGAGACCCAGTACTTC TRBJ2-5 TRBV25-1 - -
CASSLLGRELFF TGTGCCAGCAGCTTATTAGGCAGGGAGCTGTTTTTT TRBJ2-2 TRBV7-3 - -
CASSLRQANYEQYF TGTGCCAGCAGTCTCCGACAGGCGAACTACGAGCAGTACTTC TRBJ2-7 TRBV6-1 few -
CASSFQDGVGELFF TGCGCCAGCAGCTTTCAGGACGGGGTCGGGGAGCTGTTTTTT TRBJ2-2 TRBV5-1 - -